This T cell receptor beta chain was recorded in a study of long-term antiretroviral therapy in people with HIV. Study-level results: Diversity measured after ART increased yet remained under transplant donor controls. Neither ART adherence, viral resistance nor therapy changes were documented.

This clone occurred once. Antigen: not known. Each donor had at least one pre-ART and at least two post-ART PBMC samples. This CDR3 is built from 14 residues. The germline V gene has CDR1 SGHVS and CDR2 FQNEAQ. V shed 5 bases and J shed 4 bases, with 14 bases lying between them. The run of the v3.0 immunoSEQ assay was at survey level. TCRdb keeps only in-frame clones here, not all; method: immunoSEQ multiplex PCR. The sample holds about 33,000 clones; around three quarters are singletons and the top ten take roughly 6.6%. Sequencing used unsorted PBMCs, obtained 2 years after starting antiretroviral therapy. V and J are TRBV7-8 and TRBJ1-2, with TRBD1 as a possible D gene (5 bases). The sequence came from a woman in her forties or fifties with HIV. Written as DNA, the CDR3 is TGTGCCAGCAGCCCAGCAAGGGGAAGCTATGGCTACACCTTC. Protein product: CASSPARGSYGYTF.